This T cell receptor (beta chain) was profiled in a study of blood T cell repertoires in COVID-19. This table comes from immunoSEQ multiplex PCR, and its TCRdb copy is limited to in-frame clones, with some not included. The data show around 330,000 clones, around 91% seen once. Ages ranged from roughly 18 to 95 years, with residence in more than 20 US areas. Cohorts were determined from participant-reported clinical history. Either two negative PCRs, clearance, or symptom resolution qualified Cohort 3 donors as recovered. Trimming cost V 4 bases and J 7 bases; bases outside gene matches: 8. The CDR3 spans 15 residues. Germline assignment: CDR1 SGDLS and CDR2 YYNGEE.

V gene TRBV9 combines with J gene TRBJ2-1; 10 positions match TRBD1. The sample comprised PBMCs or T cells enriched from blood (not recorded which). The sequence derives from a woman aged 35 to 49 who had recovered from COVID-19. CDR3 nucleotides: TGTGCCAGCAGCCCCAGACAGGGGGCGATTAATGAGCAGTTCTTC. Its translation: CASSPRQGAINEQFF.